The clone carrying this TCR beta chain has a count of ten or more. Its antigen is as yet unknown. These data belong to a study of T-cell memory formation after mild COVID-19. Overall study: Largely, the TCR clusters proved donor specific.

The CDR3 is 15 residues long. The V and J ends lost 3 bases and 3 bases respectively, with 12 bases between them. The germline V gene has CDR1 LNHNV and CDR2 YYDKDF (reference sequence). Study-level findings and limits: Contracting clones from day 15 to 85 had balanced CD4/CD8; later expanders favoured CD4+. Among clones peaking at day 37 in the second wave, SARS-CoV-2 specificity remained unconfirmed.

TCR alpha and TCR beta cDNA libraries with sample barcodes and UMIs came from 5'RACE using constant-segment primers. Each CDR3 protein gets one entry after TCRdb re-called the 5' RACE reads with MiXCR. The sample lists a few hundred thousand distinct CDR3 sequences; approximately 25% were seen once. The sample comprised PBMCs or a T cell subset sorted from them (not recorded which). The clonotype was recovered from an adult woman who had mild COVID-19 (a few samples of this study predate the infection). Cell type and time point are not known. V and J are TRBV15 and TRBJ2-1, with D possibly TRBD1 on 6 matching bases. The CDR3 is CATSRDRGGYNEQFF. The CDR3 DNA is TGTGCCACCAGCAGGGACAGAGGGGGCTACAATGAGCAGTTCTTC.